One sample yielded the 27 T cell receptor beta chains listed below, sequenced in a study of T cell changes during pregnancy in multiple sclerosis. Profiling relied on immunoSEQ multiplex PCR, and the TCRdb table lists in-frame clones only, not all of them. This table has 85,000 to 130,000 clones, 90% to 95% appearing once. The starting material was peripheral blood, obtained before pregnancy. Source of these receptors: a female donor with multiple sclerosis, enrolled in a pregnancy study.

The chain carries TRBV27 and TRBJ2-3; 9 bases align to TRBD2. Germline V lookup: CDR1 MNHEY, CDR2 SMNVEV (reference sequence). V lost 2 bases, J lost 8 bases, and 8 bases stayed unmatched. The CDR3 is 15 amino acids. This chain's CDR3 is CASSLAGGPPGTQYF. Here the CDR3 DNA reads TGTGCCAGCAGTTTAGCGGGAGGGCCCCCGGGTACGCAGTATTTT.

A single count supports this clone. The DNA for the CDR3 is TGTGCCAGCACCACGGGGGGGGGACAGCTAAACTATGGCTACACCTTC. This sequence encodes CASTTGGGQLNYGYTF. The chain carries TRBV9 and TRBJ1-2; 7 bases fit TRBD1. CDR3 size: 16 residues. Germline V lookup: CDR1 SGDLS, CDR2 YYNGEE. With V trimmed by 6 bases and J by 2 bases, 13 bases remained unmatched.

This chain uses TRBV7-9 with TRBJ2-3, with D maybe TRBD1 (6 bases). V lost 3 bases and J lost 2, with 9 bases in between. The CDR3 runs to 14 residues. Germline V gene lookup returns CDR1 SEHNR and CDR2 FQNEAQ (reference sequence). CDR3 sequence reads: CASSFGQYTDTQYF. The CDR3 DNA reads as TGTGCCAGCAGCTTCGGACAGTACACAGATACGCAGTATTTT.

The chain has TRBV7-6 and TRBJ2-3, with D possibly TRBD2 on 6 matching bases. V was pared by 5 bases and J by 0 bases, with 12 bases between. Germline V gene sequence: CDR1 SGHVS, CDR2 FNYEAQ. The CDR3 is made up of 15 amino acids. The CDR3 here is CASSPVGGSTDTQYF. The CDR3, as DNA: TGTGCCAGCAGCCCGGTGGGGGGTAGCACAGATACGCAGTATTTT.

This clone appeared once. CDR3 nucleotides: TGTGCCAGCTCACCCCGAGAAAACCCTGCCTACGAGCAGTACTTC. Translating gives CASSPRENPAYEQYF. The chain couples TRBV18 to TRBJ2-7, with D uncertain. This CDR3 spans 15 amino acids. V was pared by 3 bases and J by 2 bases, with 14 bases between. CDR1 is KGHSH, CDR2 LQKENI, per germline.

This chain links TRBV7-9 with TRBJ1-5; 7 nucleotides match TRBD1. The CDR3 is 14 residues long. The junction had 8 bases not matched to a gene; V was cut back by 4 bases and J by 8 bases. CDR1 is SEHNR, CDR2 FQNEAQ, per germline (reference sequence). CDR3 amino acids: CASSSTGALEPQHF. DNA for the CDR3: TGTGCCAGCAGCTCCACAGGGGCCCTTGAGCCCCAGCATTTT.

The chain carries TRBV19 and TRBJ2-3, with 7 bases identical to TRBD1. This CDR3 comprises 17 residues. Germline V gene sequence: CDR1 LNHDA, CDR2 SQIVND (reference sequence). The junction had 7 bases not matched to a gene; V was cut back by 1 base and J by 0 bases. Written as DNA, the CDR3 is TGTGCCAGTAGTATAGGGGCCGGGACAGTTAGCACAGATACGCAGTATTTT. Encoded protein: CASSIGAGTVSTDTQYF. The full variable domain, rest sourced from reference TRBV19 and TRBJ2-3, is DGGITQSPKYLFRKEGQNVTLSCEQNLNHDAMYWYRQDPGQGLRLIYYSQIVNDFQKGDIAEGYSVSREKKESFPLTVTSAQKNPTAFYLCASSIGAGTVSTDTQYFGPGTRLTVL.

V and J are TRBV13 and TRBJ2-7, with 9 bases that match TRBD1. V dropped 4 bases and J dropped 0; count of bases not matched to a gene: 7. The CDR3 covers 16 residues. The V gene's germline CDR1 is PRHDT and CDR2 FYEKMQ (reference sequence). The CDR3 DNA reads as TGTGCCAGCAGCTCTTTTGGGACAGGGAGCTCCTACGAGCAGTACTTC. Protein: CASSSFGTGSSYEQYF.

The chain carries TRBV19 and TRBJ2-6, with 10 positions matching TRBD1. Germline values: CDR1 LNHDA, CDR2 SQIVND (reference sequence). The V and J ends lost 6 bases and 2 bases, in that order; junction bases with no gene match: 16. This CDR3 spans 20 amino acids. CDR3 protein: CASSLPPGQGRLPGANVLTF. CDR3 bases: TGTGCCAGTAGCCTTCCGCCGGGACAGGGGAGGTTACCTGGGGCCAACGTCCTGACTTTC.

The V gene is TRBV2, the J gene TRBJ2-7; TRBD2 is a possible D gene (6 bases). Germline V lookup: CDR1 SNHLY, CDR2 FYNNEI. V gave up 5 bases and J gave up 0 bases, with 8 bases separating them. This CDR3 comprises 13 residues. CDR3 protein: CASSSGSSYEQYF. The CDR3 nucleotides are TGTGCCAGCAGTAGCGGGTCCTCCTACGAGCAGTACTTC.

The V and J genes are TRBV6-8 and TRBJ2-2; D is possibly TRBD1 (6 bases). The CDR3 runs to 13 residues. V shed 9 bases and J shed 4 bases, with 12 bases lying between them. The germline CDR1 and CDR2 sequences are MNHGY and SAAAGT. Written as DNA, the CDR3 is TGTGCCAGAGGACAGTTTGGCACCGGGGAGCTGTTTTTT. Translating it yields CARGQFGTGELFF.

This chain connects TRBV9 to TRBJ2-1, with 7 bases lining up with TRBD1. Germline CDR1 SGDLS, CDR2 YYNGEE. CDR3 size: 16 residues. The V and J ends lost 3 bases and 2 bases, in that order; junction bases with no gene match: 8. The CDR3 DNA reads as TGTGCCAGCAGCGGAGATTCCGGGACAGCCTACAATGAGCAGTTCTTC. Translating gives CASSGDSGTAYNEQFF.

V gene TRBV4-2 combines with J gene TRBJ2-2; 11 positions match TRBD1. Germline V CDR1 and CDR2: LGHNA, YNFKEQ. There are 15 residues in the CDR3. V lost 5 bases, J lost 3 bases, and 2 bases stayed unmatched. CDR3 nucleotide sequence: TGTGCCAGCAGCATGGGACAGGGGGACACCGGGGAGCTGTTTTTT. Translated: CASSMGQGDTGELFF.

The chain is built from TRBV19 and TRBJ1-1; tentative D call: TRBD1 (5 bases). V was cut by 0 bases and J by 1 base, with 6 bases left in between. The CDR3 is made up of 14 amino acids. Germline assignment: CDR1 LNHDA and CDR2 SQIVND (reference sequence). DNA of the CDR3: TGTGCCAGTAGTATAGATGGGGCGAACACTGAAGCTTTCTTT. Protein: CASSIDGANTEAFF.

This rearrangement joins TRBV5-1 to TRBJ1-1; tentatively, D is TRBD1 (5 bases). V lost 0 bases and J 10 bases, leaving 13 bases between the germline ends. Germline CDR1 SGHRS, CDR2 YFSETQ. The CDR3 contains 13 residues. For the CDR3, the DNA is TGCGCCAGCAGCTTGGTCCCAGGGCGAGGAGCTTTCTTT. It specifies CASSLVPGRGAFF.

The rearrangement joins TRBV7-9 to TRBJ2-1, with TRBD2 matching 13 bases. Germline values: CDR1 SEHNR, CDR2 FQNEAQ (reference sequence). V gave up 8 bases and J gave up 6 bases; unmatched junction bases: 1. This CDR3 contains 13 residues. CDR3 residues: CASGTSGTNEQFF. In DNA, the CDR3 is TGTGCCAGCGGGACTAGCGGGACCAATGAGCAGTTCTTC.

The chain couples TRBV6-6 to TRBJ2-7, with D maybe TRBD1 (7 bases). Germline CDR1 MNHNY, CDR2 SVGAGI (reference sequence). V lost 3 bases and J lost 3, with 15 bases in between. The CDR3 is made up of 15 amino acids. For the CDR3, the DNA is TGTGCCAGCAGTTATTCGACAGGGAGGTTCTACGAGCAGTACTTC. This gives the protein CASSYSTGRFYEQYF.

This chain links TRBV27 with TRBJ2-1; perhaps TRBD1 as D (7 bases). The germline V gene encodes CDR1 MNHEY and CDR2 SMNVEV (reference sequence). The CDR3 has 20 residues. Trimming removed 6 bases at V and 3 bases at J, with 30 bases between. The CDR3 sequence: CASSLPFATPSGGFYNEQFF. The CDR3 DNA is TGTGCCAGCAGCCTACCCTTCGCAACCCCTTCAGGGGGGTTCTACAATGAGCAGTTCTTC.

The rearrangement links TRBV4-1 to TRBJ2-4; the match to TRBD2 covers 7 bases. Trimming removed 0 bases from V and 3 bases from J; junction bases left unmatched: 8. CDR1 is MGHRA, CDR2 YSYEKL, per germline. The CDR3 spans 17 residues. CDR3 amino acids: CASSQDRGRSGKNIQYF. DNA of the CDR3: TGCGCCAGCAGCCAAGATCGCGGGAGATCTGGCAAAAACATTCAGTACTTC.

The chain links TRBV7-3 to TRBJ2-1; perhaps TRBD1 as D (5 bases). Trimming shortened V by 1 base and J by 8 bases, and 12 bases separated the two germline ends. The CDR3 sequence is 14 residues long. Per the germline V gene, CDR1 is SGHTA and CDR2 is FQGTGA. CDR3 sequence (DNA): TGTGCCAGCAGCTTAAGGGTTTTGGGGCATGAGCAGTTCTTC. This translates into CASSLRVLGHEQFF. The full variable domain, rest sourced from reference TRBV7-3 and TRBJ2-1, is GAGVSQTPSNKVTEKGKYVELRCDPISGHTALYWYRQSLGQGPEFLIYFQGTGAADDSGLPNDRFFAVRPEGSVSTLKIQRTERGDSAVYLCASSLRVLGHEQFFGPGTRLTVL.

The chain has TRBV2 and TRBJ2-7; D possibly corresponds to TRBD2 (5 bases). Germline V gene data show CDR1 as SNHLY and CDR2 as FYNNEI. Trimming took 11 bases from V and 3 from J, leaving 11 bases between them. CDR3 length: 11 residues. The CDR3 loop is CAWGEDYEQYF. CDR3 nucleotides: TGTGCCTGGGGAGAGGACTACGAGCAGTACTTC. The full variable domain, in which reference TRBV2 and TRBJ2-7 provide the parts outside the CDR3, is EPEVTQTPSHQVTQMGQEVILRCVPISNHLYFYWYRQILGQKVEFLVSFYNNEISEKSEIFDDQFSVERPDGSNFTLKIRSTKLEDSAMYFCAWGEDYEQYFGPGTRLTVT.

This chain connects TRBV6-5 to TRBJ2-5; 9 bases fit TRBD1. V lost 2 bases to trimming and J lost 2 bases; unmatched junction nucleotides: 3. The V gene's germline CDR1 is MNHEY and CDR2 SVGAGI. The CDR3 runs 15 residues. CDR3 sequence (DNA): TGTGCCAGCAGTTACGGGACAGGGCTTCAAGAGACCCAGTACTTC. Protein: CASSYGTGLQETQYF.

The chain is built from TRBV7-8 and TRBJ2-5; perhaps TRBD2 as D (6 bases). CDR1 and CDR2 (germline): SGHVS, FQNEAQ. Trimming removed 2 bases from V and 5 bases from J, with 15 bases in between. The CDR3 runs to 15 residues. The CDR3 bases are TGTGCCAGCAGCTTATTTCGTGCGGGGTTGGAGACCCAGTACTTC. It is translated as CASSLFRAGLETQYF.

The chain couples TRBV4-3 to TRBJ2-1; a weak D match, TRBD2 (5 bases). The CDR3 extends over 16 amino acids. Trimming cost V 2 bases and J 4 bases, with 15 bases left between them. The germline V gene has CDR1 LGHNA and CDR2 YSLEER. CDR3 sequence: CASSQIVRRRYNEQFF. The CDR3 nucleotides are TGCGCCAGCAGCCAAATCGTCCGGAGGCGTTACAATGAGCAGTTCTTC.

The chain recombines TRBV5-1 with TRBJ2-1; D is ambiguous. The CDR3 is 16 residues long. Per the germline V gene, CDR1 is SGHRS and CDR2 is YFSETQ. Trimming shortened V by 0 bases and J by 7 bases, and 17 bases separated the two germline ends. CDR3 DNA sequence: TGCGCCAGCAGCTTGGTGGGCTCGACCGCTGTTAATGAGCAGTTCTTC. Its protein is CASSLVGSTAVNEQFF.

The V and J genes are TRBV9 and TRBJ1-3; 9 nucleotides agree with TRBD1. Trimming removed 3 bases from V and 4 bases from J; junction bases left unmatched: 8. The CDR3 contains 16 residues. Germline V CDR1 and CDR2: SGDLS, YYNGEE. For the CDR3, the DNA is TGTGCCAGCAGCGCCCGATCCGGGACAGGGGGAAACACCATATATTTT. Residues: CASSARSGTGGNTIYF.

The genes are TRBV9 and TRBJ1-1; the D gene is possibly TRBD1 (6 bases). This CDR3 spans 15 amino acids. The ends were cut back, 0 bases at V and 1 base at J, with 10 bases in the middle. CDR1 and CDR2 (germline): SGDLS, YYNGEE. The CDR3 reads CASSVGVQGNTEAFF. For the CDR3, the DNA is TGTGCCAGCAGCGTAGGAGTACAGGGGAACACTGAAGCTTTCTTT.